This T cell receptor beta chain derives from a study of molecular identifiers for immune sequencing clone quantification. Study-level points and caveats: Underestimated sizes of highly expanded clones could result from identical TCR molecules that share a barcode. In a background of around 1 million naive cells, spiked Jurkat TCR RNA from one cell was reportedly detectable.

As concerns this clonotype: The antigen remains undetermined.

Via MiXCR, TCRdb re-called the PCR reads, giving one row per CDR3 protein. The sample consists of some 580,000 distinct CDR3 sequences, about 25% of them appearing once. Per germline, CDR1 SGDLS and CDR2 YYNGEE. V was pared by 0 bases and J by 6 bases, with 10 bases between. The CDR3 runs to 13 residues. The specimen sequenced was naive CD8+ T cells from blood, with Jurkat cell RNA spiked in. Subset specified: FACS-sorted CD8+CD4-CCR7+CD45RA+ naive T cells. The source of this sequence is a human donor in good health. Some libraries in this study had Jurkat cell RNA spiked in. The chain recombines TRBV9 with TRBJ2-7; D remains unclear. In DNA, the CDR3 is TGTGCCAGCAGCGTAGCAGAATCCCTCGAGCAGTACTTC. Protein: CASSVAESLEQYF.